Below, 5 T cell receptor beta chains from the same sample are listed, as sequenced in a study of cytomegalovirus exposure and HLA in healthy donors. PCR involved 60 Vbeta and 13 Jbeta primers. Assay used: immunoSEQ multiplex PCR; TCRdb lists only in-frame clones, some missing. The table has under 200,000 clones, around 83% seen once; the top ten hold around 0.91%. The sample taken for sequencing was PBMCs. These TCRs come from a girl aged 2 to 9 in good health and CMV-seropositive.

The CDR3 here is CASSLRGTGNYGYTF. The CDR3 DNA is TGTGCCAGCAGTTTACGGGGGACAGGGAACTATGGCTACACCTTC. The V call is TRBV6-6, the J call TRBJ1-2; 9 bases are a match to TRBD1. The CDR3 sequence is 15 residues long. The germline CDR1 and CDR2 sequences are MNHNY and SVGAGI (reference sequence). V lost 4 bases, J lost 2 bases, and 5 bases stayed unmatched.

V is TRBV6-1 and J is TRBJ1-4; D is ambiguous. The ends were cut back, 3 bases at V and 8 bases at J, with 13 bases in the middle. Germline CDR1 and CDR2: MNHNS and SASEGT. The CDR3 covers 14 residues. CDR3 loop: CASSDSIAEEKLFF. CDR3 bases: TGTGCCAGCAGTGATAGTATAGCGGAGGAAAAACTGTTTTTT.

The chain carries TRBV30 and TRBJ1-3, with 10 bases that match TRBD1. The germline V gene encodes CDR1 GTSNPN and CDR2 SVGIG (reference sequence). The CDR3 loop spans 14 amino acids. V shed 5 bases, J shed 6 bases, and the junction held 7 bases outside the gene matches. The CDR3 spells CAWARQGAKNTIYF. For the CDR3, the DNA is TGTGCCTGGGCTCGACAGGGGGCGAAAAACACCATATATTTT.

This sequence joins TRBV5-6 and TRBJ1-4, with 9 bases matching TRBD1. This CDR3 has 15 amino acids. The V segment lost 4 bases and the J segment 7 bases; nucleotides outside the gene matches: 8. Germline V lookup: CDR1 SGHDT, CDR2 YYEEEE. CDR3 sequence reads: CASSLPGTGPEKLFF. The CDR3 DNA follows: TGTGCCAGCAGCCTGCCCGGGACAGGGCCTGAAAAACTGTTTTTT.

This clone was observed a single time. J is TRBJ2-7 and V is TRBV5-4, with 12 bases aligning to TRBD2. This CDR3 comprises 16 residues. Germline CDR1 SGHNT, CDR2 YYREEE (reference sequence). After removal of 4 bases from V and 7 bases from J, the junction contained 12 bases not matched to a gene. The CDR3 DNA reads as TGTGCCAGCAGCCCCATGTGGACTAGCGGGAATGGGGAGCAGTACTTC. Translation gives CASSPMWTSGNGEQYF. The full variable domain, completed using reference TRBV5-4 and TRBJ2-7, is ETGVTQSPTHLIKTRGQQVTLRCSSQSGHNTVSWYQQALGQGPQFIFQYYREEENGRGNFPPRFSGLQFPNYSSELNVNALELDDSALYLCASSPMWTSGNGEQYFGPGTRLTVT.